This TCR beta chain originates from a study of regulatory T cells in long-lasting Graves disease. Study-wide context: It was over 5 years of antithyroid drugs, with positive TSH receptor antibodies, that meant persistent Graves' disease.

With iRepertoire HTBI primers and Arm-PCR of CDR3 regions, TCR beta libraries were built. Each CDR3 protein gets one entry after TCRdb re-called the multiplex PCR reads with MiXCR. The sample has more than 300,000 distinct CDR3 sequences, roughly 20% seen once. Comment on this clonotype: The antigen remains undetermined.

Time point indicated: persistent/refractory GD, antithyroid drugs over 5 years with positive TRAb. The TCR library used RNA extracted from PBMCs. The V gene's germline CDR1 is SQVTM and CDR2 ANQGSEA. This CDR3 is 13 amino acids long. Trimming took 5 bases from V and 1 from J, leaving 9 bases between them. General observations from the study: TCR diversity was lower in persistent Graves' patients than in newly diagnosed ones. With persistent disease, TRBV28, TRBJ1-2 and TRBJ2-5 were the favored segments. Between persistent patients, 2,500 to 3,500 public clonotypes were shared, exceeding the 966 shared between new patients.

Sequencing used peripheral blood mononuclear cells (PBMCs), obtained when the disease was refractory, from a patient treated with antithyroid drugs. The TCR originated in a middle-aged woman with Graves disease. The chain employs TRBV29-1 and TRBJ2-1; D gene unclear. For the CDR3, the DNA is TGCAGCGTTTCGAGGATTTCCTACAATGAGCAGTTCTTC. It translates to CSVSRISYNEQFF.